The present T cell receptor beta chain was sequenced within a study of CD8 T cells in Susac syndrome. For the study at large: At the time their blood was drawn, patients with Susac syndrome were either therapy-naive, on corticosteroids (with some of them also receiving intravenous immunoglobulin), or on intravenous immunoglobulin alone. Regarding the study as a whole: As the study acknowledged, the number of individuals who were part of its TCR sequencing and HLA analysis was relatively small.

RNA in amounts of about 0.45 to 1 ug was reverse transcribed with random hexamers. The method of amplification for TCR beta CDR3 was immunoSEQ multiplex PCR, covering 54 Vbeta and 13 Jbeta. TCRdb redid the calling of the immunoSEQ multiplex PCR reads with MiXCR, one entry per CDR3 protein. The sample includes about 140,000 distinct CDR3 sequences, around 93% of them seen just once. The table lists this clonotype with a count of one. Antigen specificity is unknown. TEMRA cells were FACS-enriched, while CD8+ and CD4+ T cells were negatively isolated. Trimming stripped 9 bases from V and 4 bases from J, with 13 bases between. The CDR3 covers 13 residues. Looked up from germline, CDR1 is SNHLY and CDR2 is FYNNEI.

V gene TRBV2 combines with J gene TRBJ1-5; tentative D call: TRBD1 (6 bases). This clonotype was obtained from a human donor with Susac syndrome. Input material: CD4+ T cells from PBMCs. CDR3 sequence: CASKTGLNQPQHF. The CDR3 region has the DNA TGTGCCAGTAAGACAGGCTTAAATCAGCCCCAGCATTTT.